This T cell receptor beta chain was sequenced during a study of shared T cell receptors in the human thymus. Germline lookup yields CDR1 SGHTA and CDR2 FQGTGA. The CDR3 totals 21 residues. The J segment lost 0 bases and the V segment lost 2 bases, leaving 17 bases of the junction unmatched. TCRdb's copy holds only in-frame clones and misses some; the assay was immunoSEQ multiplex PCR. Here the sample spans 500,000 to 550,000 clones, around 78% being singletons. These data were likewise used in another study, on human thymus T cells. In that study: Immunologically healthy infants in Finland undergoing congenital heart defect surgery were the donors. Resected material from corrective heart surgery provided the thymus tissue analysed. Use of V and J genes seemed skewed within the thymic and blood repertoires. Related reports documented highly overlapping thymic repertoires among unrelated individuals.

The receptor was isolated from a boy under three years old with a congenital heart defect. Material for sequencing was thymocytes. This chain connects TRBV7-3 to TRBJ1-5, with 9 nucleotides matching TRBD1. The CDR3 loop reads CASSLEGGGQGRPSSNQPQHF. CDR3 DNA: TGTGCCAGCAGCTTAGAGGGTGGGGGACAGGGTCGTCCCTCTAGCAATCAGCCCCAGCATTTT.